This T cell receptor (beta chain) is from a study of blood T cells in healthy people across ages (dated by TCRdb to about 2015). The study in broad terms: In model experiments, template switching captured about one uniquely barcoded TCR beta cDNA molecule for every two T cells. The study measured age-related changes in TCR beta repertoire diversity using deep sequencing normalized with unique cDNA molecular identifiers. Four age groups were formed from the donors: young (average roughly 15 years), middle-aged (approximately 39), aged (about 62) and long-lived (82). To avoid experimental bias, donors of different ages were spread randomly across the sequencing lanes. For two donors (one aged 18 to 29 and one aged 80 or older), the study analyzed two additional independent replicas of 1 million unique cDNA reads from the same blood draw.

Donors were a few dozen systemically healthy Caucasian individuals from Russia aged about 6 to 100 years. About 9.6 milliliters of peripheral blood were collected from each donor into EDTA-treated Vacutainer tubes. Ficoll-Paque density-gradient centrifugation was used to isolate PBMCs, with at least 6.5 million obtained per sample. Trizol reagent was used to extract total RNA from PBMCs, with at least 5 micrograms per sample. For every donor, flow cytometry on a PBMC aliquot measured the percentage of naive CD45RAhigh/CD27high T cells. What the work shows at the level of the full study, not this receptor alone: Because profiling used bulk unsorted PBMCs, naive and antigen-experienced compartments could not be compared conclusively. Estimates of total diversity based on one million sequenced T cells were regarded as lower bounds and as underestimates. The long-lived group showed more naive CD4+ T cells, fewer expanded clones and increased TCR diversity than the aged group, suggesting age selection. The percentage of naive T cells measured by flow cytometry correlated strongly with observed TCR beta diversity. Donor CMV infection status was unknown, potentially confounding age-related changes in expanded clonotypes. Observed TCR beta diversity per million T cells fell roughly linearly with age, and a significant reduction was already apparent by age around 40.

Details on this clonotype: Which antigen it targets is not known. No base quality information exists; no much larger clone differs at one position.

The cysteine opens and the phenylalanine closes a CDR3 of 18 amino acids. Only CDR3 DNA remains: 54 bases, in frame from the first base. The germline V gene encodes CDR1 MGHRA and CDR2 YSYEKL. Library creation used 5' RACE. The run used an Illumina HiSeq 2500. The second PCR ran for roughly 7 to 12 cycles and used a J-beta primer mix along with a sample-barcoded 5' primer. Each TCR beta cDNA molecule received a unique molecular identifier from a template-switch 5' adaptor carrying 12 random nucleotides. At least 2.5 million CDR3-containing paired-end reads were obtained from each sample. First-strand cDNA synthesis was performed from all RNA using the Mint cDNA synthesis kit, with priming by a TRBC-specific oligonucleotide. Following uracil-DNA glycosylase treatment, a first 18-cycle PCR with universal primers M1SS and BC2_uni_R was performed on all cDNA. Concerning the study's data processing: Normalization of each sample was performed by random selection of 1 million high-quality reads, each carrying a distinct molecular identifier. Instead of being binned into consensus sequences, reads that shared molecular identifiers were thrown out. MiTCR, run with a Q25 quality threshold and the strictest error-elimination algorithm, handled CDR3 identification, clonotype clustering and error correction. A nonparametric unseen species model with Euler transformation was used to estimate lower-bound total TCR beta diversity. TCRdb reran the public reads through fastp at Q25 and MiXCR, keeping productive beta chains. Rows merge per CDR3 protein into single entries with the most common DNA and genes. The V and J calls here are based on TCRdb, not the publication. The sample has 550,000 to 600,000 distinct CDR3 sequences on record, 40% to 50% of them singletons. 20% to 25% of the sample goes to the ten largest clones.

The source material was blood. The TCR comes from a man at least 80 years old in good health. The V gene is TRBV4-1 and the J gene is TRBJ2-4; 11 nucleotides in the junction match TRBD1. The J call is uncertain, as TRBJ2-7 better fits the DNA end. The base sequence is TGCGCCAGCAGCCTAGCAACCCACGTCCGGGGACAGGGGGGCGAGCAGTACTTC. Translated, it reads CASSLATHVRGQGGEQYF.